This T cell receptor beta chain was identified during a study of graft-versus-host responses after intestinal transplantation. Across the study: Every transplant recipient was induced with anti-thymocyte globulin, then maintained on tacrolimus and steroids for about 3 years. General study results and limits: When patients had graft-donor T cell macrochimerism, their allografts held high graft-versus-host to host-versus-graft clonal ratios.

The table came from immunoSEQ multiplex PCR; TCRdb's copy has only in-frame clones and leaves some out. Here the sample spans fewer than 8,500 clones, around 97% being singletons. Concerning this clone: The antigen is undetermined.

This CDR3 has 14 amino acids. Trimming shortened V by 2 bases and J by 1 base, and 5 bases separated the two germline ends. Germline V gene data show CDR1 as MNHEY and CDR2 as SMNVEV (reference sequence). The receptor was isolated from a human patient who received an intestinal transplant, so some T cells may come from the graft donor. J is TRBJ2-2 and V is TRBV27; D not resolved. The starting material was PBMCs, obtained 23 days after intestinal transplant. The CDR3 loop is CASSLTENTGELFF. DNA of the CDR3: TGTGCCAGCAGTTTAACCGAGAACACCGGGGAGCTGTTTTTT.